These T cell receptor beta chains were read from a single sample in a study of blood T cell repertoires in COVID-19. Repertoires were generated with immunoSEQ multiplex PCR, while TCRdb's copy carries only in-frame clones and drops some. The sample yields roughly 74,000 clones, about 91% seen once. Input material: peripheral blood. Every receptor here comes from a woman of 80 years or more with active or convalescent COVID-19. Both conserved end residues are part of each CDR3. The D gene is left open where the match is weak. Some rows have no size entry. The others give once, few or many, or a class for an expanded clone.

size,J,D,V,CDR3,DNA
-,TRBJ2-1,TRBD2,TRBV3-1/TRBV3-2,CASSVRERSYNEQFF,TGTGCCAGCAGCGTGCGGGAGAGGTCCTACAATGAGCAGTTCTTC
-,TRBJ2-3,TRBD2,TRBV14,CASSQGLAGAGDTQYF,TGTGCCAGCAGCCAAGGCCTAGCGGGGGCCGGAGATACGCAGTATTTT
-,TRBJ2-3,TRBD2,TRBV2,CASRLTSGASTDTQYF,TGTGCCAGCAGGCTAACTAGCGGTGCTAGCACAGATACGCAGTATTTT
-,TRBJ1-3,-,TRBV10-3,CAIGRTVLPRGGNTIYF,TGTGCCATCGGAAGGACAGTCCTCCCCCGGGGAGGAAACACCATATATTTT
-,TRBJ1-2,-,TRBV6-6,CASSYSPGLNYGYTF,TGTGCCAGCAGTTACTCCCCAGGGCTAAACTATGGCTACACCTTC
-,TRBJ2-7,TRBD1,TRBV7-9,CASSLGGTTGLSYEQYF,TGTGCCAGCAGCTTAGGGGGGACGACAGGGTTGTCCTACGAGCAGTACTTC
-,TRBJ2-7,-,TRBV15,CATSREQGSYEQYF,TGTGCCACCAGCAGAGAACAGGGTTCCTACGAGCAGTACTTC
-,TRBJ2-3,TRBD1,TRBV19,CASSSTGVGTQYF,TGTGCCAGTAGTTCGACAGGGGTTGGTACGCAGTATTTT
-,TRBJ2-2,-,TRBV5-1,CASSRGVGDYLTGELFF,TGCGCCAGCAGCAGGGGGGTCGGGGACTACCTAACCGGGGAGCTGTTTTTT
once,TRBJ1-1,-,TRBV20-1,CSANRGPEAFF,TGCAGTGCCAACCGGGGTCCTGAAGCTTTCTTT
-,TRBJ2-3,-,TRBV5-5,CASSLWASPDTDTQYF,TGTGCCAGCAGCCTGTGGGCCTCCCCGGACACAGATACGCAGTATTTT
few,TRBJ1-5,-,TRBV18,CASSPPRGNQPQHF,TGTGCCAGCTCACCACCGAGGGGCAATCAGCCCCAGCATTTT
-,TRBJ1-3,-,TRBV19,CASSPARDTIYF,TGTGCCAGTAGTCCAGCCCGGGACACCATATATTTT
-,TRBJ1-5,TRBD1,TRBV2,CASGQGENQPQHF,TGTGCCAGCGGACAGGGGGAAAATCAGCCCCAGCATTTT
-,TRBJ2-2,TRBD1,TRBV4-3,CASSRRTGYTGELFF,TGCGCCAGCAGCCGTCGGACAGGGTACACCGGGGAGCTGTTTTTT
-,TRBJ2-3,-,TRBV18,CASSPGQGRDTQYF,TGTGCCAGCTCCCCGGGACAAGGGCGGGATACGCAGTATTTT
-,TRBJ1-1,TRBD1,TRBV9,CASSANTGVTEAFF,TGTGCCAGCAGCGCAAATACAGGGGTGACTGAAGCTTTCTTT
-,TRBJ2-7,TRBD2,TRBV5-1,CASSLVAGGLYEQYF,TGCGCCAGCAGCTTGGTTGCGGGAGGGCTCTACGAGCAGTACTTC
-,TRBJ2-4,TRBD1,TRBV2,CASSGDRARAKNIQYF,TGTGCCAGCAGTGGGGACAGGGCAAGAGCCAAAAACATTCAGTACTTC